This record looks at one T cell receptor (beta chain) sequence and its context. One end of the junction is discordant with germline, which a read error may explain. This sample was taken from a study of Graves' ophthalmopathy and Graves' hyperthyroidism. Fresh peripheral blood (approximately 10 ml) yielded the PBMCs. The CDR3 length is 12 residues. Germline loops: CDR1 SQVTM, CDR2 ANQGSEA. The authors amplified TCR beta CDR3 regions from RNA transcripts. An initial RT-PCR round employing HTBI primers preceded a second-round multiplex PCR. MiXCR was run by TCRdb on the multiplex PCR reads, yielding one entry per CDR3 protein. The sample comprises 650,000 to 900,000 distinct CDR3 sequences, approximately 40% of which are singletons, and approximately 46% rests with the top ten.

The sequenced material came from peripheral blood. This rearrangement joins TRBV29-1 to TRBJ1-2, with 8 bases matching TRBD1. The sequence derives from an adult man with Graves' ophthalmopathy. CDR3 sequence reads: CAWGDRSCGYTF. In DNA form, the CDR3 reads TGTGCCTGGGGGGACAGGAGCTGTGGCTACACCTTC.